The 8 T cell receptor beta chains below all came from one sample that was sequenced in a study of monozygotic twins with cystic fibrosis. Profiling relied on immunoSEQ multiplex PCR, and the TCRdb table lists in-frame clones only, not all of them. This table holds roughly 35,000 clones, around 82% found once. The sequencing input was blood. The receptors stem from a girl aged 2 to 10 with cystic fibrosis.

This chain joins TRBV6-1 and TRBJ1-1; D not resolved. Germline values: CDR1 MNHNS, CDR2 SASEGT. This CDR3 contains 15 residues. V was pared by 2 bases and J by 2 bases, with 12 bases between. CDR3 DNA: TGTGCCAGCAGTGAATTGATCCGCCTTAACACTGAAGCTTTCTTT. It specifies CASSELIRLNTEAFF.

CDR3 sequence reads: CASSAPGTTGNTIYF. The DNA for the CDR3 is TGTGCCAGCAGTGCTCCCGGGACGACTGGAAACACCATATATTTT. The V call is TRBV6-6, the J call TRBJ1-3; TRBD1 might be the D (5 bases). With 5 bases removed from V and 2 bases from J, the gap between germline ends came to 13 bases. Germline V gene data show CDR1 as MNHNY and CDR2 as SVGAGI (reference sequence). The length of the CDR3 is 15 residues.

CDR3 in amino acids: CASSLIEGPGEQYF. The CDR3, as DNA: TGTGCCAGCAGCTTGATCGAGGGGCCGGGAGAGCAGTACTTC. The chain is built from TRBV5-8 and TRBJ2-7; D tentatively fits TRBD1 or TRBD2 (5 bases each). V shed 1 base and J shed 7 bases, with 15 bases lying between them. The CDR3 extends over 14 amino acids. Germline V gene data show CDR1 as SGHTS and CDR2 as YDEGEE. Filled out from reference TRBV5-8 and TRBJ2-7, the complete variable domain reads EAGVTQSPTHLIKTRGQQATLRCSPISGHTSVYWYQQALGLGLQFLLWYDEGEERNRGNFPPRFSGRQFPNYSSELNVNALELEDSALYLCASSLIEGPGEQYFGPGTRLTVT.

The V gene is TRBV27, the J gene TRBJ1-6; possibly TRBD1 for D (5 bases). The CDR3 consists of 14 residues. Germline V gene data show CDR1 as MNHEY and CDR2 as SMNVEV (reference sequence). Trimming shortened V by 1 base and J by 8 bases, and 9 bases separated the two germline ends. Written as DNA, the CDR3 is TGTGCCAGCAGTTTATTAAAGGGGTATTCACCCCTCCACTTT. Translation gives CASSLLKGYSPLHF.

This sequence joins TRBV2 and TRBJ1-2; TRBD1 aligns across 12 bases. The germline V gene encodes CDR1 SNHLY and CDR2 FYNNEI. J was trimmed by 8 bases and V by 5 bases; bases with no gene match: 6. This CDR3 comprises 14 residues. In DNA, the CDR3 is TGTGCCAGCAGTCTAAAGGGGACAGGGGGCGGCTACACCTTC. It specifies CASSLKGTGGGYTF.

This clone was observed once. This rearrangement joins TRBV23-1 to TRBJ2-7; TRBD1 matches 11 bases. TRBV23-1 is treated as an ORF (open reading frame) with a function not yet certain. This CDR3 region has 16 residues. Trimming cost V 0 bases and J 7 bases; bases outside gene matches: 8. CDR3 loop: CASSQSPGQGACEQYF. CDR3 sequence (DNA): TGCGCCAGCAGTCAATCCCCAGGACAGGGGGCTTGTGAGCAGTACTTC.

The chain is built from TRBV7-2 and TRBJ1-4, with TRBD1 as a possible D gene (5 bases). Germline V gene data show CDR1 as SGHTA and CDR2 as FQGNSA. The V end was cut by 5 bases, the J end by 4 bases, with 17 bases between. The CDR3 runs 16 residues. The CDR3 sequence: CASSPTPGTLNEKLFF. The CDR3 DNA reads as TGTGCCAGCAGCCCAACTCCCGGGACCCTTAATGAAAAACTGTTTTTT.

The chain combines TRBV13 with TRBJ2-4; D is possibly TRBD2 (6 bases). The germline gives CDR1 PRHDT, CDR2 FYEKMQ (reference sequence). This CDR3 contains 19 residues. Deletions cut 2 bases from V and 4 bases from J, with 24 bases between. The chain's CDR3 is CASSLTRDPRAGLKNIQYF. For the CDR3, the DNA is TGTGCCAGCAGCTTAACCCGGGACCCAAGGGCAGGACTAAAAAACATTCAGTACTTC.